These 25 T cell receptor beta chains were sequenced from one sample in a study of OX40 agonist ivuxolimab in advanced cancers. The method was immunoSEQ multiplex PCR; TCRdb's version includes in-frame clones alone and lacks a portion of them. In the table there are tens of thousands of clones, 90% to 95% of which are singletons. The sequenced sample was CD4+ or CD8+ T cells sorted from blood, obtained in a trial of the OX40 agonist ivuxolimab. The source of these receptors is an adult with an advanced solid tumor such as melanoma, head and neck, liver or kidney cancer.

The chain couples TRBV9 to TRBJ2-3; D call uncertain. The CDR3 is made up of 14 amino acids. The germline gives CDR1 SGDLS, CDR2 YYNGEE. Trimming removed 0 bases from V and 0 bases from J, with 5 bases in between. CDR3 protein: CASSVDGSTDTQYF. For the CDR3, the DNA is TGTGCCAGCAGCGTAGATGGTAGCACAGATACGCAGTATTTT.

The CDR3 coding sequence is TGTGCCAGCAGCTCCGGGACCGCTAATGAAAAACTGTTTTTT. The encoded protein is CASSSGTANEKLFF. This chain connects TRBV7-8 to TRBJ1-4; TRBD1 is a possible D gene (5 bases). With 4 bases removed from V and 3 bases from J, the gap between germline ends came to 9 bases. This CDR3 region has 14 residues. CDR1 is SGHVS, CDR2 FQNEAQ, per germline. Full variable domain (missing parts from reference TRBV7-8 and TRBJ1-4): GAGVSQSPRYKVAKRGQDVALRCDPISGHVSLFWYQQALGQGPEFLTYFQNEAQLDKSGLPSDRFFAERPEGSVSTLKIQRTQQEDSAVYLCASSSGTANEKLFFGSGTQLSVL.

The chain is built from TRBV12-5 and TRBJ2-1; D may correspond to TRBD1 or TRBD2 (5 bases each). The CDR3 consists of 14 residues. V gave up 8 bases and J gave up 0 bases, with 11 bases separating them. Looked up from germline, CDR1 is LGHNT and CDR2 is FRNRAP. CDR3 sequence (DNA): TGTGCTAGTAGGGACCGGAGCTCCTACAATGAGCAGTTCTTC. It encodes CASRDRSSYNEQFF.

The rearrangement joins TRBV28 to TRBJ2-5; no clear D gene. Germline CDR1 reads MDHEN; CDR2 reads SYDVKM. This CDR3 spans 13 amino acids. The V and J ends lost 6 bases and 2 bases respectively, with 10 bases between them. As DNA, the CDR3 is TGTGCCAGCAGCTACAACCAGCAAGAGACCCAGTACTTC. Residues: CASSYNQQETQYF. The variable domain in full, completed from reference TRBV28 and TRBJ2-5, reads DVKVTQSSRYLVKRTGEKVFLECVQDMDHENMFWYRQDPGLGLRLIYFSYDVKMKEKGDIPEGYSVSREKKERFSLILESASTNQTSMYLCASSYNQQETQYFGPGTRLLVL.

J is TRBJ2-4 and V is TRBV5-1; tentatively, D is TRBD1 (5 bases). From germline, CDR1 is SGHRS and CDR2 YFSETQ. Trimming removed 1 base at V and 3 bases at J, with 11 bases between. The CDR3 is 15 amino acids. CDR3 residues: CASSLSQGGKNIQYF. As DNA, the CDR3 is TGCGCCAGCAGCTTGAGTCAGGGCGGCAAAAACATTCAGTACTTC. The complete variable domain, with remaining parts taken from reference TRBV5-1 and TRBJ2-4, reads KAGVTQTPRYLIKTRGQQVTLSCSPISGHRSVSWYQQTPGQGLQFLFEYFSETQRNKGNFPGRFSGRQFSNSRSEMNVSTLELGDSALYLCASSLSQGGKNIQYFGAGTRLSVL.

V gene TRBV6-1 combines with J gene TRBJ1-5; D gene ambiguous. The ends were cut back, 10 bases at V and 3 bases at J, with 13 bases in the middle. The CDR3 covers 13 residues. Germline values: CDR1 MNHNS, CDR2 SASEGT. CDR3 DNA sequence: TGTGCCACCCACTTTTGGGCCAATCAGCCCCAGCATTTT. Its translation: CATHFWANQPQHF.

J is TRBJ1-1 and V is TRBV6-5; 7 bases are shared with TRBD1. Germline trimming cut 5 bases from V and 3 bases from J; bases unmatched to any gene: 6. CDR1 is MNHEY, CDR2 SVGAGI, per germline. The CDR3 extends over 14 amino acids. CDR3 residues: CASSLTGEDTEAFF. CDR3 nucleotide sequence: TGTGCCAGCAGTCTCACAGGGGAGGACACTGAAGCTTTCTTT.

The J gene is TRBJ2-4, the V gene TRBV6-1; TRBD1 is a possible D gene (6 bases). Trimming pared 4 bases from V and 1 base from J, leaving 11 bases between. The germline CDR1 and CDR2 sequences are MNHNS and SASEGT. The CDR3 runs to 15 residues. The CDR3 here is CASSARTEAKNIQYF. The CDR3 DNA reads TGTGCCAGCAGTGCCCGGACAGAGGCCAAAAACATTCAGTACTTC.

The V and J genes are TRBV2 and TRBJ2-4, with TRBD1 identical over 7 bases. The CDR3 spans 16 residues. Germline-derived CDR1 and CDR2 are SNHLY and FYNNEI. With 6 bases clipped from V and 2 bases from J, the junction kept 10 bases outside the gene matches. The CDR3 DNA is TGTGCCAGCAGCTTACAGGGGAGTGGGTCCAAAAACATTCAGTACTTC. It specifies CASSLQGSGSKNIQYF.

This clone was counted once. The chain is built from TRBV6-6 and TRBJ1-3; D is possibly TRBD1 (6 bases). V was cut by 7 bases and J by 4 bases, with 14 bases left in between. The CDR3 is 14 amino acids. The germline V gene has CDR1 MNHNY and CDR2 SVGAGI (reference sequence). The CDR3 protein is CASNHPGAGNTIYF. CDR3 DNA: TGTGCCAGCAATCACCCAGGGGCCGGAAACACCATATATTTT.

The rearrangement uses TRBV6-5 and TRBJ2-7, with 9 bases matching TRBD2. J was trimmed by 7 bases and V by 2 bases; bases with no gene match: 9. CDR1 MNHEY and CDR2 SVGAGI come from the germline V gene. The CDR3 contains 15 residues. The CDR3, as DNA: TGTGCCAGCAGTTACACCGGGACTAGCTCGGAGGAGCAGTACTTC. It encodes CASSYTGTSSEEQYF.

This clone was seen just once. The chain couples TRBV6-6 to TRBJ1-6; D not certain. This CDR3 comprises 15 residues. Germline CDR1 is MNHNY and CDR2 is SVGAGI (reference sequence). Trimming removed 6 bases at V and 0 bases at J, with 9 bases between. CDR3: CASSSVGSYNSPLHF. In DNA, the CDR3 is TGTGCCAGCAGCTCCGTGGGCTCCTATAATTCACCCCTCCACTTT.

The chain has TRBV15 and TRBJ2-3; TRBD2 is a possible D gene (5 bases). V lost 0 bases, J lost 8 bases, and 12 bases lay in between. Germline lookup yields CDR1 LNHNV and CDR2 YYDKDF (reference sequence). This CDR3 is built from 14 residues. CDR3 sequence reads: CATSRDLVDSTQYF. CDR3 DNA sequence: TGTGCCACCAGCAGAGATCTCGTGGACTCTACGCAGTATTTT.

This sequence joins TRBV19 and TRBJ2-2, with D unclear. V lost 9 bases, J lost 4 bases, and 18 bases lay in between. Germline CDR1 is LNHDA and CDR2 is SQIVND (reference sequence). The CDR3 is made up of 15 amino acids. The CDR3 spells CASSWARASTGELFF. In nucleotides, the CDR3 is TGTGCCAGCTCATGGGCAAGGGCCAGCACCGGGGAGCTGTTTTTT.

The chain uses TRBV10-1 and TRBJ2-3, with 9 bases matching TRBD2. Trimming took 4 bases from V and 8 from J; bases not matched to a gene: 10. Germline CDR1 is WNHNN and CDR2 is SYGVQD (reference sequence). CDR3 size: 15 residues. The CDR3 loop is CASSVAGARSGTQYF. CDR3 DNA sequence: TGCGCCAGCAGTGTAGCGGGAGCCCGGAGTGGTACGCAGTATTTT.

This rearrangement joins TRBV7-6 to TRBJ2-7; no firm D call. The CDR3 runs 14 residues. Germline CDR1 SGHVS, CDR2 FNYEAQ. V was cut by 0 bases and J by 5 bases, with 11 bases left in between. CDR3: CASSLAQNRDEQYF. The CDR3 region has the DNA TGTGCCAGCAGCTTAGCGCAAAATAGGGACGAGCAGTACTTC.

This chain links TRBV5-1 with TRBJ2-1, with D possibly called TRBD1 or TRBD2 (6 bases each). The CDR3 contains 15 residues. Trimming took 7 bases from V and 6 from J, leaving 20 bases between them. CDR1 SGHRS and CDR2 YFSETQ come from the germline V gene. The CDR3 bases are TGCGCCAGCGCCTACGGGGGCGCATCCCTCAATGAGCAGTTCTTC. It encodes CASAYGGASLNEQFF.

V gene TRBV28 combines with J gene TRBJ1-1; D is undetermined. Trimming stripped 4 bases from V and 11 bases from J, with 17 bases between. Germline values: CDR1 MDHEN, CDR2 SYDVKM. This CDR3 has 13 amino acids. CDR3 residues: CASSSSHALSAFF. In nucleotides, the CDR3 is TGTGCCAGCAGTTCCTCCCACGCCCTTTCGGCTTTCTTT.

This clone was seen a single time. CDR3 protein: CASNLDRNNEKLFF. As DNA, the CDR3 is TGTGCCAGCAACCTCGATCGGAATAATGAAAAACTGTTTTTT. This chain connects TRBV6-1 to TRBJ1-4; unclear D gene. The V gene's germline CDR1 is MNHNS and CDR2 SASEGT. Trimming took 7 bases from V and 4 from J, leaving 13 bases between them. CDR3 length: 14 residues.

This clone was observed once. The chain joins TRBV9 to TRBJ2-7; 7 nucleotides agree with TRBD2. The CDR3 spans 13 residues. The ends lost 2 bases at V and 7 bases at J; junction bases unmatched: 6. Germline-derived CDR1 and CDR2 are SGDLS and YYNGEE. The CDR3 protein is CASSVGGTGEQYF. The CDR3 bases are TGTGCCAGCAGCGTGGGAGGGACGGGTGAGCAGTACTTC. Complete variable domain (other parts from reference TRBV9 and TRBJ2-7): DSGVTQTPKHLITATGQRVTLRCSPRSGDLSVYWYQQSLDQGLQFLIQYYNGEERAKGNILERFSAQQFPDLHSELNLSSLELGDSALYFCASSVGGTGEQYFGPGTRLTVT.

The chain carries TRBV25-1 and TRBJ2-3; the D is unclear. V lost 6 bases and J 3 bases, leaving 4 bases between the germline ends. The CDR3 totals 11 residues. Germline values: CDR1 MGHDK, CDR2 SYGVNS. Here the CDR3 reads CASRLTDTQYF. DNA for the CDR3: TGTGCCAGCAGACTAACAGATACGCAGTATTTT.

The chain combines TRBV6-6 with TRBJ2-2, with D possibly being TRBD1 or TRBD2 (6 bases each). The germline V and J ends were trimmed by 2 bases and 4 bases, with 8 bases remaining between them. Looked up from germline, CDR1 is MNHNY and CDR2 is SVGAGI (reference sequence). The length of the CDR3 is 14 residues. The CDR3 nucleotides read TGTGCCAGCAGTTACGGGGGGCTCACCGGGGAGCTGTTTTTT. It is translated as CASSYGGLTGELFF.

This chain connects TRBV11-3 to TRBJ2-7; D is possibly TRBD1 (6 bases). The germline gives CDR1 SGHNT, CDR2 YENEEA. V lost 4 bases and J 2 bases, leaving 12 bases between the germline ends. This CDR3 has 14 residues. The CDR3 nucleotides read TGTGCCAGCAGCTCCAGGGACAAAGCCTACGAGCAGTACTTC. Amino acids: CASSSRDKAYEQYF.

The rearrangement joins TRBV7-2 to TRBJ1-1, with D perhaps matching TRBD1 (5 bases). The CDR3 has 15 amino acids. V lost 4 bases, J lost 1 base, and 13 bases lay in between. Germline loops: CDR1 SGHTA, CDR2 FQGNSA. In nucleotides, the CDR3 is TGTGCCAGCAGCTCCTCAGGGCTCGCGAACACTGAAGCTTTCTTT. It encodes CASSSSGLANTEAFF.

In DNA form, the CDR3 reads TGTGCCATCAGTACCGGTCAGGGGGCGAACACTGAAGCTTTCTTT. Its protein is CAISTGQGANTEAFF. The V gene is TRBV10-3, the J gene TRBJ1-1, with 8 bases aligning to TRBD1. CDR1 is ENHRY and CDR2 is SYGVKD in the germline V gene. Trimming removed 5 bases from V and 1 base from J; junction bases left unmatched: 6. The CDR3 is 15 residues long.